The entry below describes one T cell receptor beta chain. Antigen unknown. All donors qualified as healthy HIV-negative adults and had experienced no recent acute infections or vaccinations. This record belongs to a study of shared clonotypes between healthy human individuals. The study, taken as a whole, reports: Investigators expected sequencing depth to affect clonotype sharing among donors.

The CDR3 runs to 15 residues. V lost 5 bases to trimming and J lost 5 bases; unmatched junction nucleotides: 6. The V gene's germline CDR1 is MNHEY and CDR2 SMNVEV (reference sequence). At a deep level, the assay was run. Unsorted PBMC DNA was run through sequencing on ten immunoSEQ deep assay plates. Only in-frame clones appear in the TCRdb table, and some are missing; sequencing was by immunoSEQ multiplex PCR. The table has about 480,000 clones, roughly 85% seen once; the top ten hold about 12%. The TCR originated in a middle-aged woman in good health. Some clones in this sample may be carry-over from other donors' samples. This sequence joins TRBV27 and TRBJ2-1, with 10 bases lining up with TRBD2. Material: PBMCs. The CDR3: CASSPLAGLNNEQFF. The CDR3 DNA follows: TGTGCCAGCAGTCCACTAGCGGGACTAAACAATGAGCAGTTCTTC.